The source of this T cell receptor (beta chain) is a study of CD8 T cells in acute hepatitis C reinfection. The study's findings and limits: NS3-1073 specific repertoires were highly diverse across all groups. Chronically infected subjects had no follow-up NS3-1073 repertoires.

Concerning this clone itself: Its specificity is unknown.

Time point here: naive CD8 control sorted from an acute-time-point sample. Some clones are missing from TCRdb's copy, which holds only in-frame ones; the method was immunoSEQ multiplex PCR. The table lists about 38,000 clones, approximately 90% of them singletons. V gave up 2 bases and J gave up 7 bases, with 11 bases separating them. The CDR3 is made up of 13 amino acids. Germline values: CDR1 MNHEY, CDR2 SVGAGI. The chain has TRBV6-5 and TRBJ2-5; D possibly corresponds to TRBD2 (6 bases). The clonotype originates from a man aged 25-40 years with chronic hepatitis C. Sequencing input: naive CD8+ T cells from PBMCs. The CDR3 sequence: CASSYMEGGTQYF. In DNA, the CDR3 is TGTGCCAGCAGTTACATGGAGGGAGGGACCCAGTACTTC.